What follows describes a single T cell receptor (beta chain). This entry is derived from a study of blood T cell repertoires in COVID-19. The V segment lost 5 bases and the J segment 7 bases; nucleotides outside the gene matches: 11. CDR1 and CDR2 (germline): SGHVS, FNYEAQ. This CDR3 comprises 15 residues. Measured with immunoSEQ multiplex PCR; TCRdb has only the in-frame clones, and not every one. The repertoire holds 250,000 to 350,000 clones, with around 81% as singletons. This receptor was obtained from a person aged 65 to 85 with COVID-19, enrolled during active disease. Sequenced: peripheral blood. The J gene is TRBJ2-1, the V gene TRBV7-6; 7 nucleotides agree with TRBD1. The chain's CDR3 is CASSQGWAGGNEQFF. DNA of the CDR3: TGTGCCAGCAGCCAGGGCTGGGCAGGGGGTAATGAGCAGTTCTTC.